The present T cell receptor beta chain was sequenced within a study of shared clonotypes between healthy human individuals. Broader study findings: About 5% was the fraction of naive CD4 clonotypes found shared across several donors. Sampling covered nothing but blood. Tissue TCR repertoires likely differ from those found in blood.

Genomic DNA per cell subset filled all wells of several immunoSEQ plates. Some clones are missing from TCRdb's copy, which holds only in-frame ones; the method was immunoSEQ multiplex PCR. The sample carries about 2 million clones, less than 95% recorded once. This CDR3 has 14 amino acids. The germline gives CDR1 MNHNY, CDR2 SVGAGI (reference sequence). Trimming cost V 6 bases and J 5 bases; bases outside gene matches: 3. A word on this clone: Its target is unknown. The sample carries other DNA sequences with the same CDR3.

Naive CD8 populations comprised CD45RO-negative cells positively selected for CCR7, excluding terminally differentiated effector memory CD45RA+ cells. V and J are TRBV6-6 and TRBJ2-1, with TRBD2 identical over 11 bases. The sequencing sample was made of naive CD8+ T cells sorted from blood. This clonotype was sampled from a man between 18 and 35 years old in good health. This CDR3 is CASSLLAGDNEQFF. In DNA, the CDR3 is TGTGCCAGCAGCTTACTAGCGGGGGACAATGAGCAGTTCTTC.